This T cell receptor beta chain was found in a study of blood T cell repertoires in COVID-19. The overall study: Sources were T cells, B-cell-depleted T cells, or PBMCs; the material itself was cDNA or gDNA.

Living in about 25 US areas, the participants were between roughly 18 and 89 years of age. Recovered status in Cohort 3 required two negative PCRs, clearance, or symptom resolution. Here immunoSEQ multiplex PCR was the method, and the copy in TCRdb shows in-frame clones only, minus some. The sample contains more than 200,000 clones, 70% to 90% of which appear only once. Losses at the gene ends were 4 bases for V and 12 bases for J; bases not matched to a gene: 12. CDR1 is SGHRS and CDR2 is YFSETQ in the germline V gene. This CDR3 is 14 amino acids long. The clonotype was recovered from a man aged 30 to 39 who had recovered from COVID-19. Source material: PBMCs or T cells enriched from blood (not recorded which). The V and J genes are TRBV5-1 and TRBJ2-1, with 8 nucleotides matching TRBD2. CDR3 nucleotides: TGCGCCAGCAGCCCGAACGTAGCGGGACGGGGGCAGTTCTTC. This encodes CASSPNVAGRGQFF.